One and the same sample provided the 30 T cell receptor beta chains below, sequenced in a study of early T cells in non-severe SARS-CoV-2 infection. In TCRdb, the 5' RACE reads were re-called with MiXCR into one record per CDR3 protein. The table has approximately 84,000 distinct CDR3 sequences, 13% seen once. Sequencing was carried out using whole blood. These receptors originate from an adult who was a healthcare worker with PCR-confirmed SARS-CoV-2 infection or an uninfected control (not recorded which).

This clonotype came up a few times. This chain uses TRBV7-2 with TRBJ1-4, with 8 positions matching TRBD1. The CDR3 length is 15 residues. The germline V gene has CDR1 SGHTA and CDR2 FQGNSA. V lost 2 bases to trimming and J lost 8 bases; unmatched junction nucleotides: 7. The CDR3 region is CASSLFSGQGEKLFF. In DNA form, the CDR3 reads TGTGCCAGCAGCTTATTCAGTGGACAGGGAGAAAAACTGTTTTTT.

This chain connects TRBV19 to TRBJ2-1, with D perhaps TRBD1 or TRBD2 (6 bases each). Looked up from germline, CDR1 is LNHDA and CDR2 is SQIVND (reference sequence). There are 14 residues in the CDR3. The V end was cut by 6 bases, the J end by 7 bases, with 16 bases between. CDR3 bases: TGTGCCAGTAGCTTAGGGGGGAGTAGGAATGAGCAGTTCTTC. Translated: CASSLGGSRNEQFF.

The chain uses TRBV28 and TRBJ2-7; D remains ambiguous. This CDR3 region has 14 residues. V gave up 6 bases and J gave up 2 bases, with 14 bases separating them. From germline, CDR1 is MDHEN and CDR2 SYDVKM. For the CDR3, the DNA is TGTGCCAGCAGCCCGGCAGGTCCACCCTACGAGCAGTACTTC. Amino acid sequence: CASSPAGPPYEQYF.

This clonotype was found many times. J is TRBJ2-2 and V is TRBV19; 14 bases align to TRBD2. The junction had 6 bases not matched to a gene; V was cut back by 7 bases and J by 2 bases. CDR1 is LNHDA, CDR2 SQIVND, per germline (reference sequence). This CDR3 region has 17 residues. DNA for the CDR3: TGTGCCAGTACGACTAGCGGGAGGGACCTTAACACCGGGGAGCTGTTTTTT. This codes for CASTTSGRDLNTGELFF.

This chain connects TRBV10-2 to TRBJ2-3, with D unclear. V was pared by 1 base and J by 6 bases, with 14 bases between. The V gene's germline CDR1 is WSHSY and CDR2 SAAADI. The CDR3 covers 15 residues. CDR3 sequence: CASSELAGNLDTQYF. DNA of the CDR3: TGCGCCAGCAGTGAGTTGGCAGGCAACTTGGATACGCAGTATTTT.

Note on this clonotype: A much bigger clone sits one base away, suggesting this may be a read error. This rearrangement joins TRBV3-1 to TRBJ2-7; the D is unclear. Germline V gene data show CDR1 as LGHDT and CDR2 as YNNKEL (reference sequence). This CDR3 has 13 residues. The chain's CDR3 is CASSYVGSYEPYF. The CDR3, as DNA: TGTGCCAGCAGCTACGTTGGTAGCTACGAGCCGTACTTC.

V gene TRBV18 combines with J gene TRBJ1-2, with 9 bases fitting TRBD1. Germline CDR1 reads KGHSH; CDR2 reads LQKENI. Trimming at V came to 4 bases and at J to 2 bases, leaving 5 bases not matched to a gene. CDR3 length: 15 residues. The CDR3 reads CASSLTGTGNYGYTF. CDR3 nucleotide sequence: TGTGCCAGCTCACTTACCGGGACAGGGAACTATGGCTACACCTTC.

This clonotype came up a few times. The chain is built from TRBV12-3 or TRBV12-4 and TRBJ2-3; 9 bases fit TRBD2. The CDR3 loop spans 15 amino acids. With V trimmed by 3 bases and J by 3 bases, 4 bases remained unmatched. The CDR3 DNA is TGTGCCAGCAGTTTTGGGCTAGCGGGAACAGATACGCAGTATTTT. Its protein product is CASSFGLAGTDTQYF.

This clonotype was seen ten or more times. V gene TRBV7-9 combines with J gene TRBJ1-1, with 7 bases matching TRBD1. From germline, CDR1 is SEHNR and CDR2 FQNEAQ (reference sequence). The CDR3 is 14 amino acids. Unmatched junction bases numbered 4, after V lost 1 base and J lost 5 bases. The CDR3 reads CASSLGDRETEAFF. The CDR3 nucleotides read TGTGCCAGCAGCTTAGGAGACAGGGAAACTGAAGCTTTCTTT.

The chain employs TRBV6-5 and TRBJ1-2; 9 bases are shared with TRBD1. Per germline, CDR1 MNHEY and CDR2 SVGAGI. V gave up 5 bases and J gave up 8 bases; unmatched junction bases: 3. CDR3 size: 12 residues. The CDR3 DNA follows: TGTGCCAGCAGTCGCACAGGGGGCGGCTACACCTTC. Protein sequence: CASSRTGGGYTF.

This clonotype showed up just a few times. CDR3 DNA: TGTGCCAGCTCACCACCGATAAGAAGGGAAAGATTACCAGAGACCCAGTACTTC. As protein: CASSPPIRRERLPETQYF. The chain uses TRBV18 and TRBJ2-5; no clear D gene. The CDR3 extends over 18 amino acids. Trimming cost V 0 bases and J 4 bases, with 21 bases left between them. From germline, CDR1 is KGHSH and CDR2 LQKENI.

This chain connects TRBV20-1 to TRBJ1-2; D call uncertain. The CDR3 has 10 residues. The V end lost 3 bases, the J end lost 6 bases, and 5 bases lay between the germline ends. Per germline, CDR1 DFQATT and CDR2 SNEGSKA (reference sequence). The CDR3 nucleotides read TGCAGTGCTAGGCGGGATGGCTACACCTTC. It specifies CSARRDGYTF.

This clonotype came up a few times. CDR3 loop: CASSFDRGPNYGYTF. CDR3 DNA: TGTGCCAGCAGTTTTGACAGGGGGCCAAACTATGGCTACACCTTC. This chain connects TRBV27 to TRBJ1-2, with 10 bases matching TRBD1. The length of the CDR3 is 15 residues. Germline values: CDR1 MNHEY, CDR2 SMNVEV (reference sequence). Unmatched junction bases numbered 3, after V lost 3 bases and J lost 2 bases.

The rearrangement joins TRBV5-5 to TRBJ2-5; D perhaps matches TRBD2 (6 bases). V dropped 4 bases and J dropped 1 base, with 11 bases sitting between them. CDR1 and CDR2 from the germline V gene are SGHKS and YYEKEE (reference sequence). There are 14 residues in the CDR3. The CDR3 sequence is CASSPGLSQETQYF. Here the CDR3 DNA reads TGTGCCAGCAGCCCGGGACTGAGCCAAGAGACCCAGTACTTC.

This clonotype was counted many times. This chain uses TRBV20-1 with TRBJ2-7; 10 bases agree with TRBD2. The germline V gene encodes CDR1 DFQATT and CDR2 SNEGSKA (reference sequence). The CDR3 sequence is 13 residues long. Trimming at V came to 6 bases and at J to 5 bases, leaving 7 bases not matched to a gene. The CDR3 region is CSANLAGVNEQYF. The CDR3 DNA sequence: TGCAGTGCCAATCTAGCGGGGGTGAACGAGCAGTACTTC.

This clonotype has only a few counts. The V and J genes are TRBV18 and TRBJ1-4, with D possibly TRBD1 on 6 matching bases. Germline V gene sequence: CDR1 KGHSH, CDR2 LQKENI. This CDR3 is 16 amino acids long. The V gene lost 2 bases and the J gene lost 2 bases, with 12 bases spanning the gap. CDR3 amino acids: CASSPSRTETNEKLFF. The CDR3 bases are TGTGCCAGCTCACCATCAAGGACAGAGACTAATGAAAAACTGTTTTTT.

This clonotype has only a few counts. The gene calls are TRBV7-6 and TRBJ2-3; 13 bases align to TRBD2. Germline CDR1 reads SGHVS; CDR2 reads FNYEAQ. This CDR3 has 15 amino acids. V shed 3 bases, J shed 5 bases, and the junction held 2 bases outside the gene matches. In DNA, the CDR3 is TGTGCCAGCAGCTTGACTAGCGGGGGGCAAGATACGCAGTATTTT. This sequence encodes CASSLTSGGQDTQYF.

This clonotype was observed a handful of times. V and J are TRBV7-8 and TRBJ1-1; D gene uncertain. Trimming shortened V by 4 bases and J by 3 bases, and 9 bases separated the two germline ends. CDR1 and CDR2 (germline): SGHVS, FQNEAQ. The length of the CDR3 is 13 residues. CDR3 in amino acids: CASSSQWYTEAFF. Written as DNA, the CDR3 is TGTGCCAGCAGCTCCCAGTGGTACACTGAAGCTTTCTTT.

This clonotype was recorded a few times. The chain uses TRBV3-1 and TRBJ2-1; no firm D call. Trimming stripped 6 bases from V and 9 bases from J, with 12 bases between. The CDR3 contains 12 residues. Per germline, CDR1 LGHDT and CDR2 YNNKEL (reference sequence). CDR3 loop: CASRALDGEQFF. The CDR3, as DNA: TGTGCCAGCAGAGCCCTAGATGGTGAGCAGTTCTTC.

This clonotype was seen more than once but under ten times. The chain links TRBV29-1 to TRBJ2-2; D remains unclear. Per germline, CDR1 SQVTM and CDR2 ANQGSEA. Trimming cost V 6 bases and J 7 bases, with 9 bases left between them. The length of the CDR3 is 11 residues. The CDR3 sequence: CSVRSVGELFF. The CDR3 DNA is TGCAGCGTGAGGTCGGTCGGGGAGCTGTTTTTT.

The chain carries TRBV5-1 and TRBJ1-4; D is undetermined. Looked up from germline, CDR1 is SGHRS and CDR2 is YFSETQ. V gave up 6 bases and J gave up 5 bases, with 17 bases separating them. CDR3 length: 15 amino acids. The CDR3 DNA is TGCGCCAGCACCCTCCTTGCAACAGAGAATGAAAAACTGTTTTTT. It translates to CASTLLATENEKLFF.

This clonotype was recorded a few times. This chain links TRBV5-1 with TRBJ2-3; a weak D match, TRBD1 (6 bases). CDR3 length equals 15 residues. Germline V gene lookup returns CDR1 SGHRS and CDR2 YFSETQ. Trimming cost V 0 bases and J 3 bases, with 11 bases left between them. The DNA of the CDR3 is TGCGCCAGCAGCTTGGAGCGAAGGGGGACAGATACGCAGTATTTT. Protein product: CASSLERRGTDTQYF.

This clonotype was seen only a few times. This chain connects TRBV30 to TRBJ2-2; 13 bases agree with TRBD2. Trimming took 4 bases from V and 7 from J; bases not matched to a gene: 9. The CDR3 spans 16 residues. Germline V CDR1 and CDR2: GTSNPN, SVGIG (reference sequence). The CDR3 region is CAWTTGLAGVHGELFF. DNA for the CDR3: TGTGCCTGGACGACCGGACTAGCGGGAGTTCACGGGGAGCTGTTTTTT. Variable domain in full (rest from reference TRBV30 and TRBJ2-2): SQTIHQWPATLVQPVGSPLSLECTVEGTSNPNLYWYRQAAGRGLQLLFYSVGIGQISSEVPQNLSASRPQDRQFILSSKKLLLSDSGFYLCAWTTGLAGVHGELFFGEGSRLTVL.

The sample holds many counts of this clonotype. The V and J genes are TRBV12-3 or TRBV12-4 and TRBJ2-6, with 7 bases aligning to TRBD2. V lost 6 bases, J lost 2 bases, and 4 bases stayed unmatched. The CDR3 is made up of 15 amino acids. In DNA, the CDR3 is TGTGCCAGCAGCCCCCGGGGGGCTGGGGCCAACGTCCTGACTTTC. Protein: CASSPRGAGANVLTF.

This clonotype was counted many times. The chain uses TRBV28 and TRBJ2-3, with 10 bases fitting TRBD1. Germline V gene sequence: CDR1 MDHEN, CDR2 SYDVKM. CDR3 length: 14 residues. V dropped 7 bases and J dropped 7; count of bases not matched to a gene: 8. DNA for the CDR3: TGTGCCAGCACCGGGGACAGGGGAGTTAATACGCAGTATTTT. It translates to CASTGDRGVNTQYF.

This clonotype was seen only a few times. J is TRBJ2-7 and V is TRBV29-1; 9 bases match TRBD1. V lost 3 bases and J lost 2; bases outside the gene matches: 5. Germline CDR1 and CDR2: SQVTM and ANQGSEA. The CDR3 runs to 14 residues. The CDR3 nucleotides are TGCAGCGTTGAGCTGGGGACAGGGACCTACGAGCAGTACTTC. Residues: CSVELGTGTYEQYF.

V gene TRBV27 combines with J gene TRBJ2-7; 9 bases map to TRBD1. Germline trimming cut 6 bases from V and 7 bases from J; bases unmatched to any gene: 10. Germline CDR1 and CDR2: MNHEY and SMNVEV (reference sequence). The CDR3 has 14 amino acids. The DNA of the CDR3 is TGTGCCAGCAGAGCCCAACAGGGGGCGGGAGAGCAGTACTTC. Translating gives CASRAQQGAGEQYF.

The chain is built from TRBV29-1 and TRBJ1-2; D perhaps matches TRBD1 (5 bases). In germline, CDR1 is SQVTM, CDR2 ANQGSEA. V was cut by 1 base and J by 7 bases, with 10 bases left in between. This CDR3 region has 12 residues. The CDR3 sequence is CSVEAGAFGYTF. Written as DNA, the CDR3 is TGCAGCGTTGAAGCCGGGGCCTTTGGCTACACCTTC.

This clonotype was seen many times. This chain uses TRBV30 with TRBJ2-3; the D is unclear. The V end lost 6 bases, the J end lost 3 bases, and 7 bases lay between the germline ends. From germline, CDR1 is GTSNPN and CDR2 SVGIG (reference sequence). The CDR3 sequence is 11 residues long. The CDR3 reads CACGRTDTQYF. Written as DNA, the CDR3 is TGTGCCTGTGGTAGGACAGATACGCAGTATTTT.

V and J are TRBV9 and TRBJ2-1; 7 positions agree with TRBD1. V lost 3 bases and J lost 0; bases outside the gene matches: 6. The CDR3 is 16 residues long. Per the germline V gene, CDR1 is SGDLS and CDR2 is YYNGEE. CDR3 DNA sequence: TGTGCCAGCAGCGAGGCCGGGACAGCCTCCTACAATGAGCAGTTCTTC. Its translation: CASSEAGTASYNEQFF.